Shown below are 22 T cell receptor beta chains from a single sample sequenced in a study of cytomegalovirus exposure and HLA in healthy donors. Use of 60 Vbeta and 13 Jbeta primers characterized the PCR. Sequenced by immunoSEQ multiplex PCR; TCRdb stores in-frame clones only, minus some. The top ten hold around 10% of the sample, which has about 120,000 clones, under 80% seen once. Sequenced input: PBMCs. Receptors originate from a woman aged 45-60 years in good health and CMV-seropositive.

This clone was recorded once. The V call is TRBV5-1, the J call TRBJ2-5; 9 nucleotides agree with TRBD2. The J call could be wrong; TRBJ2-7 is a better fit for the DNA end. The CDR3 contains 15 residues. CDR1 and CDR2 (germline): SGHRS, YFSETQ. CDR3 residues: CASSAGTSRSYEQYF. CDR3 DNA: TGCGCCAGCAGCGCCGGGACTAGCAGATCCTACGAGCAGTACTTC.

This clone was recorded a few times. V usage is TRBV19 and J usage is TRBJ1-1; no firm D call. This CDR3 has 11 amino acids. Germline assignment: CDR1 LNHDA and CDR2 SQIVND (reference sequence). The germline V and J ends were trimmed by 3 bases and 11 bases, with 10 bases remaining between them. This chain's CDR3 is CASSMTNLAFF. The CDR3, as DNA: TGTGCCAGTAGTATGACTAATTTGGCTTTCTTT.

The gene calls are TRBV9 and TRBJ2-1; tentatively, D is TRBD1 (6 bases). The V gene lost 2 bases and the J gene lost 4 bases, with 16 bases spanning the gap. The V gene's germline CDR1 is SGDLS and CDR2 YYNGEE. The CDR3 is 16 residues long. The CDR3 region has the DNA TGTGCCAGCAGCGTCAGAAGTAGGACAGAGTACAATGAGCAGTTCTTC. Amino acid sequence: CASSVRSRTEYNEQFF.

In its sample, this clone was seen a few times. This chain uses TRBV5-5 with TRBJ2-2; a possible D gene is TRBD1 (6 bases). CDR3 size: 16 residues. V was clipped by 0 bases and J by 4 bases, with 13 bases between them. The V gene's germline CDR1 is SGHKS and CDR2 YYEKEE (reference sequence). CDR3 region: CASSLGQAAGTGELFF. Here the CDR3 DNA reads TGTGCCAGCAGCTTGGGACAGGCAGCAGGCACCGGGGAGCTGTTTTTT.

This clone was counted once. This chain links TRBV5-1 with TRBJ1-2; the match to TRBD1 covers 8 bases. CDR3 length equals 18 residues. Per the germline V gene, CDR1 is SGHRS and CDR2 is YFSETQ. The J segment lost 2 bases and the V segment lost 4 bases, leaving 16 bases of the junction unmatched. This chain's CDR3 is CASSPTGQGTKTNYGYTF. The CDR3 DNA sequence: TGCGCCAGCAGCCCCACTGGACAGGGCACAAAGACCAACTATGGCTACACCTTC.

The chain is built from TRBV30 and TRBJ2-1; 8 nucleotides match TRBD1. The V gene end was trimmed by 8 bases and the J gene end by 1 base; junction bases not matched to a gene: 16. CDR1 GTSNPN and CDR2 SVGIG come from the germline V gene (reference sequence). This CDR3 is 17 amino acids long. The DNA of the CDR3 is TGTGCCCGCACAGGGGGGATGGGGGTAGTGTCCTACAATGAGCAGTTCTTC. As protein: CARTGGMGVVSYNEQFF.

The gene calls are TRBV30 and TRBJ2-2, with TRBD2 matching over 11 bases. The CDR3 runs 14 residues. Germline trimming cut 5 bases from V and 4 bases from J; bases unmatched to any gene: 3. CDR1 is GTSNPN, CDR2 SVGIG, per germline (reference sequence). The DNA of the CDR3 is TGTGCCTGGGTTAGCGGGAGGGGCACCGGGGAGCTGTTTTTT. Its protein product is CAWVSGRGTGELFF.

The rearrangement links TRBV7-6 to TRBJ2-5; 7 positions match TRBD2. Trimming at V came to 5 bases and at J to 5 bases, leaving 11 bases not matched to a gene. CDR1 is SGHVS and CDR2 is FNYEAQ in the germline V gene. This CDR3 region has 15 residues. The CDR3 reads CASSEGTTSSETQYF. Written as DNA, the CDR3 is TGTGCCAGCAGCGAGGGGACTACCTCGTCGGAGACCCAGTACTTC.

The chain joins TRBV9 to TRBJ1-1; D uncertain. V was cut by 0 bases and J by 2 bases, with 11 bases left in between. This CDR3 has 15 amino acids. Germline CDR1 reads SGDLS; CDR2 reads YYNGEE. CDR3 region: CASSVEGGINTEAFF. CDR3 DNA sequence: TGTGCCAGCAGCGTAGAAGGAGGGATTAACACTGAAGCTTTCTTT.

The genes are TRBV19 and TRBJ1-5, with 7 positions matching TRBD1. Trimming removed 5 bases from V and 3 bases from J; junction bases left unmatched: 4. Germline V CDR1 and CDR2: LNHDA, SQIVND (reference sequence). The CDR3 length is 14 residues. CDR3 sequence reads: CASSEDRANQPQHF. In DNA form, the CDR3 reads TGTGCCAGTAGTGAAGACAGGGCCAATCAGCCCCAGCATTTT.

This chain connects TRBV5-1 to TRBJ2-3, with 7 positions matching TRBD1. Germline V gene lookup returns CDR1 SGHRS and CDR2 YFSETQ. The V segment lost 3 bases and the J segment 8 bases; nucleotides outside the gene matches: 12. The CDR3 totals 15 residues. Here the CDR3 DNA reads TGCGCCAGCAGCTCCCAGACAGGGAATCCCGTTACGCAGTATTTT. Amino acids: CASSSQTGNPVTQYF. The whole variable domain, filled in from reference TRBV5-1 and TRBJ2-3, reads KAGVTQTPRYLIKTRGQQVTLSCSPISGHRSVSWYQQTPGQGLQFLFEYFSETQRNKGNFPGRFSGRQFSNSRSEMNVSTLELGDSALYLCASSSQTGNPVTQYFGPGTRLTVL.

This clone was detected only a few times. V and J are TRBV14 and TRBJ1-2, with no clear D. CDR1 is SGHDN, CDR2 FVKESK, per germline. The CDR3 has 12 residues. V lost 0 bases to trimming and J lost 8 bases, with 7 bases between them. The CDR3 DNA follows: TGTGCCAGCAGCCAAGACCGGGAGGGCTACACCTTC. Amino acid sequence: CASSQDREGYTF.

J is TRBJ1-6 and V is TRBV19, with 7 bases matching TRBD1. V gave up 4 bases and J gave up 6 bases; unmatched junction bases: 3. The CDR3 extends over 14 amino acids. Germline values: CDR1 LNHDA, CDR2 SQIVND (reference sequence). The CDR3, as DNA: TGTGCCAGTAGTAGGGGACAGTCTAATTCACCCCTCCACTTT. This encodes CASSRGQSNSPLHF.

The chain links TRBV7-9 to TRBJ1-2, with 7 bases matching TRBD1. The germline V gene encodes CDR1 SEHNR and CDR2 FQNEAQ (reference sequence). The CDR3 consists of 13 residues. V shed 5 bases and J 6 bases; nucleotides not matched to a gene: 6. This CDR3 reads CASSLGQQDGYTF. The CDR3 DNA follows: TGTGCCAGCAGCCTGGGACAGCAGGATGGCTACACCTTC.

The J gene is TRBJ1-1, the V gene TRBV5-1, with a tentative D call TRBD1 (5 bases). Looked up from germline, CDR1 is SGHRS and CDR2 is YFSETQ. This CDR3 has 14 residues. Deletions cut 0 bases from V and 1 base from J, with 7 bases between. The CDR3 loop reads CASSLGGQNTEAFF. The CDR3 DNA reads TGCGCCAGCAGCTTGGGCGGACAGAACACTGAAGCTTTCTTT.

This chain links TRBV30 with TRBJ1-1, with unresolved D. Trimming removed 2 bases at V and 2 bases at J, with 9 bases between. The CDR3 is made up of 13 amino acids. Germline values: CDR1 GTSNPN, CDR2 SVGIG (reference sequence). In DNA form, the CDR3 reads TGTGCCTGGAGTCTACAGATTAACACTGAAGCTTTCTTT. As protein: CAWSLQINTEAFF.

J is TRBJ2-6 and V is TRBV12-1; TRBD1, the D gene given by the table, was not confirmed from the DNA. TRBV12-1 is a documented pseudogene. The CDR3 spans 18 residues. The CDR3 loop reads CASSTEPDRPSGANVLTF. In DNA form, the CDR3 reads TGTGCCAGCAGCACCGAGCCCGACAGACCCTCTGGGGCCAACGTCCTGACTTTC.

The V and J genes are TRBV6-1 and TRBJ2-2; the D is unclear. Trimming removed 1 base at V and 0 bases at J, with 9 bases between. From germline, CDR1 is MNHNS and CDR2 SASEGT. The length of the CDR3 is 16 residues. In DNA form, the CDR3 reads TGTGCCAGCAGTGAAGTGCGAGTAACGAACACCGGGGAGCTGTTTTTT. Amino acids: CASSEVRVTNTGELFF.

This clone turned up a few times. The chain combines TRBV4-2 with TRBJ1-4; 7 positions match TRBD1. Looked up from germline, CDR1 is LGHNA and CDR2 is YNFKEQ. Germline trimming cut 4 bases from V and 7 bases from J; bases unmatched to any gene: 6. The CDR3 covers 14 residues. CDR3 amino acids: CASSPGRDSEKLFF. The CDR3 DNA sequence: TGTGCCAGCAGCCCCGGCCGGGACAGTGAAAAACTGTTTTTT.

The V gene is TRBV27, the J gene TRBJ1-4, with D possibly TRBD1 on 6 matching bases. V lost 5 bases, J lost 8 bases, and 15 bases lay in between. The CDR3 is 14 amino acids. CDR1 is MNHEY and CDR2 is SMNVEV in the germline V gene (reference sequence). As DNA, the CDR3 is TGTGCCAGCAGTGAGGGGGGGGCGGAAGAAAAACTGTTTTTT. Its protein is CASSEGGAEEKLFF.

The chain has TRBV5-1 and TRBJ1-1; 7 bases agree with TRBD1. CDR1 SGHRS and CDR2 YFSETQ come from the germline V gene. V shed 3 bases and J 2 bases; nucleotides not matched to a gene: 7. CDR3 length equals 15 residues. This CDR3 reads CASSWTGGENTEAFF. The CDR3 DNA follows: TGCGCCAGCAGCTGGACAGGTGGGGAAAACACTGAAGCTTTCTTT.

V is TRBV29-1 and J is TRBJ2-2; TRBD2 is a possible D gene (6 bases). V lost 3 bases and J lost 6, with 11 bases in between. The CDR3 is 13 residues long. Germline lookup yields CDR1 SQVTM and CDR2 ANQGSEA. The CDR3: CSVDNGGPGELFF. CDR3 bases: TGCAGCGTTGATAACGGGGGACCCGGGGAGCTGTTTTTT.